This T cell receptor beta chain originates from a study of blood T cell repertoires in COVID-19. Overall study context: COVID-19 samples, acute and convalescent, were from the United States, Italy and Spain. Sources were T cells, B-cell-depleted T cells, or PBMCs; the material itself was cDNA or gDNA.

V was pared by 7 bases and J by 5 bases, with 17 bases of the junction left unmatched. CDR1 and CDR2 from the germline V gene are SGHNT and YYREEE (reference sequence). There are 17 residues in the CDR3. Per the authors' pipeline: For nucleated cells, counts were estimated from reference gene primer amplification. Profiled with immunoSEQ multiplex PCR; TCRdb holds only in-frame clones, not every one. V, J and clone size reflect that table, while D and trimming were determined from the DNA. Of tens of thousands of clones detected, 86% appear once; the ten largest clones hold roughly 30%. The receptor was isolated from a man aged 50 to 60 with active or convalescent COVID-19. The sequenced sample consisted of peripheral blood. V usage is TRBV5-4 and J usage is TRBJ2-1; 8 nucleotides agree with TRBD2. The CDR3 reads CASYRGLERGPHNEQFF. CDR3 nucleotides: TGTGCCAGCTACCGGGGGTTGGAGCGGGGGCCCCACAATGAGCAGTTCTTC.